This T cell receptor beta chain appears in the sequencing data of a study of blood T cell repertoires in COVID-19. About the research overall: In each case, the material was cDNA or gDNA derived from T cells, B-cell-depleted T cells, or PBMCs.

CDR1 is SGHTS and CDR2 is YDEGEE in the germline V gene. CDR3 length equals 15 residues. V lost 0 bases, J lost 0 bases, and 10 bases lay in between. Original analysis: Amplification from reference gene primers served as the basis for estimated nucleated cell counts. Assay used: immunoSEQ multiplex PCR; TCRdb lists only in-frame clones, some missing. V, J and clone size are taken as reported in that table, and D and trimming were inferred from the DNA itself. The sample has a few hundred thousand clones; more than 70% are singletons. Allocation to cohorts depended on clinical history reported by the participants. A COVID-19 case had been met by exposed participants during the 2 weeks before study entry.

Sequenced material: PBMCs or T cells enriched from blood (not recorded which). This receptor was taken from a young woman who had been exposed to COVID-19. The V gene is TRBV5-8, the J gene TRBJ2-7, with a possible D match to TRBD2 (5 bases). The CDR3 coding sequence is TGTGCCAGCAGCTTGGGCGGGCAGCTCTCCTACGAGCAGTACTTC. Translating it yields CASSLGGQLSYEQYF.